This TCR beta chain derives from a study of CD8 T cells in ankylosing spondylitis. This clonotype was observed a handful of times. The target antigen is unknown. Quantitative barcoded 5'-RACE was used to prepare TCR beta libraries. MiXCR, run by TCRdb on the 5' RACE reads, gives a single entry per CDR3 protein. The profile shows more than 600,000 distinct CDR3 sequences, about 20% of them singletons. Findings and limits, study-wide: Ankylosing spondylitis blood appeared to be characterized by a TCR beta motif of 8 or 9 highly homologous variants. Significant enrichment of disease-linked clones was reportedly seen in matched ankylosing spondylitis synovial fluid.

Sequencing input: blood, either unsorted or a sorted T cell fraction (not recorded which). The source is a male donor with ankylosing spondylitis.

The CDR3 DNA reads TGTGCCAGCAGTGGGGACAGGGAAAATGAGCAGTTCTTC. This gives the protein CASSGDRENEQFF. The rearrangement uses TRBV2 and TRBJ2-1, with 9 bases matching TRBD1. The J segment lost 7 bases and the V segment lost 4 bases, leaving 2 bases of the junction unmatched. The CDR3 runs 13 residues. In germline, CDR1 is SNHLY, CDR2 FYNNEI. The entire variable domain, with the rest obtained from reference TRBV2 and TRBJ2-1, is as follows: EPEVTQTPSHQVTQMGQEVILRCVPISNHLYFYWYRQILGQKVEFLVSFYNNEISEKSEIFDDQFSVERPDGSNFTLKIRSTKLEDSAMYFCASSGDRENEQFFGPGTRLTVL.